These 11 T cell receptor beta chains originate from one sample sequenced in a study of blood T cell repertoires in COVID-19. Using immunoSEQ multiplex PCR, the repertoire was profiled, and TCRdb retains in-frame clones only, with some absent. This table has around 260,000 clones, around 87% appearing once. Sequenced input: peripheral blood. The receptors stem from a woman aged 55-69 years with COVID-19, enrolled during active disease.

The chain has TRBV3-1 (or the pseudogene TRBV3-2) and TRBJ1-1, with 11 positions matching TRBD1. V trimming: 7 bases; J trimming: 6 bases; junction bases outside the gene matches: 19. Germline CDR1 is LGHDT and CDR2 is YNNKEL (reference sequence). The CDR3 covers 18 residues. In DNA form, the CDR3 reads TGTGCCAGCACCCCGAGGGGGAGGACAGGGGGCTTGGGGGCTGAAGCTTTCTTT. This encodes CASTPRGRTGGLGAEAFF.

CDR3 nucleotide sequence: TGTGCCAGCAGTGAGGGGACAGGTGGGGGCTACACCTTC. Protein sequence: CASSEGTGGGYTF. The gene calls are TRBV2 and TRBJ1-2; 8 bases map to TRBD1. There are 13 residues in the CDR3. Germline CDR1 and CDR2: SNHLY and FYNNEI. V shed 3 bases and J 8 bases; nucleotides not matched to a gene: 5.

This clone was counted at least ten times. This chain connects TRBV28 to TRBJ2-2; D remains ambiguous. CDR1 is MDHEN, CDR2 SYDVKM, per germline. Trimming shortened V by 2 bases and J by 6 bases, and 16 bases separated the two germline ends. CDR3 length equals 16 residues. The CDR3 DNA reads TGTGCCAGCAGTTTAACACTATTGAAGTTGTCCGGGGAGCTGTTTTTT. It yields the protein CASSLTLLKLSGELFF.

CDR3 region: CASSGQLAESYNEQFF. The CDR3, as DNA: TGTGCCAGCAGCGGACAACTAGCGGAGTCCTACAATGAGCAGTTCTTC. The chain carries TRBV7-2 and TRBJ2-1; TRBD2 matches at 8 bases. This CDR3 contains 16 residues. The germline gives CDR1 SGHTA, CDR2 FQGNSA. J was trimmed by 1 base and V by 5 bases; bases with no gene match: 7. Full variable domain (missing parts from reference TRBV7-2 and TRBJ2-1): GAGVSQSPSNKVTEKGKDVELRCDPISGHTALYWYRQSLGQGLEFLIYFQGNSAPDKSGLPSDRFSAERTGGSVSTLTIQRTQQEDSAVYLCASSGQLAESYNEQFFGPGTRLTVL.

This chain connects TRBV5-4 to TRBJ2-3, with 8 bases fitting TRBD2. The CDR3 contains 15 residues. Trimming removed 0 bases from V and 5 bases from J; junction bases left unmatched: 5. The germline V gene has CDR1 SGHNT and CDR2 YYREEE (reference sequence). DNA of the CDR3: TGTGCCAGCAGCTTGGTGGCTAGCGGGCGAGATACGCAGTATTTT. This sequence encodes CASSLVASGRDTQYF.

V and J are TRBV30 and TRBJ2-7; D ambiguous. CDR3 length: 15 amino acids. CDR1 is GTSNPN and CDR2 is SVGIG in the germline V gene (reference sequence). V shed 4 bases and J shed 4 bases, with 20 bases lying between them. CDR3 residues: CAWTPPQLGAYEQYF. The CDR3, as DNA: TGTGCCTGGACCCCTCCACAACTCGGAGCTTACGAGCAGTACTTC.

The chain joins TRBV24-1 to TRBJ2-1, with D tentatively TRBD1 (6 bases). This CDR3 is 17 amino acids long. Trimming left V 4 bases short and J 2 bases short, with 17 bases between. Germline CDR1 KGHDR, CDR2 SFDVKD. The CDR3 sequence is CATSDHRRQDTYNEQFF. The CDR3 DNA follows: TGTGCCACCAGTGACCACAGACGACAGGATACCTACAATGAGCAGTTCTTC.

This chain links TRBV5-1 with TRBJ2-3, with 8 bases fitting TRBD2. This CDR3 has 13 amino acids. Germline V gives CDR1 SGHRS, CDR2 YFSETQ. Trimming cost V 5 bases and J 5 bases; bases outside gene matches: 4. The CDR3 DNA follows: TGCGCCAGCAGGCAAACTAGCGGAGATACGCAGTATTTT. Translated: CASRQTSGDTQYF.

The chain couples TRBV7-2 to TRBJ1-1, with D possibly being TRBD1 (5 bases). Germline CDR1 SGHTA, CDR2 FQGNSA. The CDR3 loop spans 14 amino acids. Between the trimmed V and J ends, which lost 9 bases and 2 bases, there was a span of 16 bases. Here the CDR3 DNA reads TGTGCCAGTTCAAGGCAGGGACTCAACACTGAAGCTTTCTTT. It specifies CASSRQGLNTEAFF.

The chain is built from TRBV19 and TRBJ2-2; 7 bases are shared with TRBD2. CDR1 is LNHDA and CDR2 is SQIVND in the germline V gene (reference sequence). V was pared by 6 bases and J by 12 bases, with 16 bases of the junction left unmatched. The CDR3 is 15 residues long. DNA for the CDR3: TGTGCCAGTAGCCGAACGGGAGGTTTTTCGGAGCAGCTGTTTTTT. Translation gives CASSRTGGFSEQLFF. The variable domain in full, with the rest retrieved from reference TRBV19 and TRBJ2-2, is DGGITQSPKYLFRKEGQNVTLSCEQNLNHDAMYWYRQDPGQGLRLIYYSQIVNDFQKGDIAEGYSVSREKKESFPLTVTSAQKNPTAFYLCASSRTGGFSEQLFFGEGSRLTVL.

V and J are TRBV9 and TRBJ2-2; possibly TRBD2 for D (5 bases). V was shortened by 3 bases and J by 8 bases, with 11 bases between the two germline ends. This CDR3 comprises 13 residues. Per the germline V gene, CDR1 is SGDLS and CDR2 is YYNGEE. CDR3 coding DNA: TGTGCCAGCAGCGATCCGTCGGGGGGGGAGCTGTTTTTT. Its translation is CASSDPSGGELFF.